This T cell receptor beta chain was obtained from a study of T cell clonotyping in hematopoietic cell transplantation. Method: immunoSEQ multiplex PCR; TCRdb's copy keeps in-frame clones and lacks some. Of about 4,500 clones in the sample, around 95% were seen once. With regard to this clone: Its antigen remains unidentified.

This CDR3 is 15 amino acids long. Germline CDR1 and CDR2: MNHEY and SVGAGI. V was cut by 2 bases and J by 6 bases, with 15 bases left in between. Regarding the study as a whole: Cells were unsorted, so CD4 and CD8 contributions were not separated. Pathologically expanded recipient clonotypes increased progressively from day 30 to day 180 as diversity fell. Few recipient clonotypes overlapped donors; over 97% were de novo at given depth.

Blood collection times were about day -28 and days 30, 100, 180 posttransplant. V is TRBV6-5 and J is TRBJ2-3; possible D gene TRBD2, 5 bases. The clonotype comes from an older male patient who had an allogeneic stem cell transplant from an unrelated donor, so T cells may come from the graft donor. Some clones in this sample may be carry-over from other donors' samples. This material consisted of peripheral blood mononuclear cells, taken 30 days after allogeneic stem cell transplant. As DNA, the CDR3 is TGTGCCAGCAGTTACCGGGGTAGGCTCGGGGATACGCAGTATTTT. As protein: CASSYRGRLGDTQYF.